A selection of T cell receptor beta chains follows, all from one sample in a study of Tregs in tolerant kidney transplant recipients. Assay used: immunoSEQ multiplex PCR; TCRdb lists only in-frame clones, some missing. Of about 68,000 clones in the sample, around 83% were seen once. The sample comprised CD4+ T cells from blood. These receptor sequences come from a human donor in good health. The CDR3 runs from the conserved cysteine through the conserved F or W. The order of the fields is D gene, clone size, J gene, V gene, CDR3 DNA, CDR3 protein. The D gene is left open where the match is weak. Some rows mark clone size as missing; the rest say once, few, many or name a class of expanded clone.

>NA|NA|TRBJ2-3|TRBV9
TGTGCCAGCAGCGTAGTAGCGGCACGCACAGATACGCAGTATTTT
CASSVVAARTDTQYF
>NA|NA|TRBJ2-7|TRBV11-2
TGTGCCAGCAGCTTAACCTCTTTGAGGACTCACTACGAGCAGTACTTC
CASSLTSLRTHYEQYF
>NA|NA|TRBJ1-2|TRBV27
TGTGCCAGCAGGCTCCGGGCTACGGAGCCTTATGCCTACACCTTC
CASRLRATEPYAYTF
>TRBD1|NA|TRBJ1-5|TRBV7-2
TGTGCCAGCAGCCCCTTTGACCTGGACAGGCGGCAGCCCCAGCATTTT
CASSPFDLDRRQPQHF
>TRBD1|medium-sized|TRBJ1-5|TRBV2
TGTGCCAGCAGTGAATCAGGGGGCAGTCAGCCCCAGCATTTT
CASSESGGSQPQHF
>TRBD1|NA|TRBJ1-6|TRBV30
TGTGCCTGGAGCGGACAGGGTGATTCACCCCTCCACTTT
CAWSGQGDSPLHF
>NA|NA|TRBJ2-5|TRBV5-1
TGCGCCAGCAGCTCGGAATTGACGGGACACGGAGAGACCCAGTACTTC
CASSSELTGHGETQYF
>NA|NA|TRBJ1-5|TRBV28
TGTGCCAGCAGCCCGGGACACCCATATAGCAATCAGCCCCAGCATTTT
CASSPGHPYSNQPQHF
>TRBD2|NA|TRBJ2-3|TRBV6-1
TGTGCCAGCAGTGCACTAGCGGGGAGCACAGATACGCAGTATTTT
CASSALAGSTDTQYF
>TRBD1|NA|TRBJ1-4|TRBV5-4
TGTGCCAGCAGCCTCGGTGGGACAGTTGAAAAACTGTTTTTT
CASSLGGTVEKLFF
>TRBD2|NA|TRBJ2-5|TRBV6-5
TGTGCCAGCACTAGCGGACAAGAGACCCAGTACTTC
CASTSGQETQYF
>NA|once|TRBJ2-2|TRBV5-1
TGCGCCAGCAGCTTGGGTCCCACCGGGGAGCTGTTTTTT
CASSLGPTGELFF
>NA|NA|TRBJ2-2|TRBV6-5
TGTGCCAGCAGCCGAGATACCTTCACCGGGGAGCTGTTTTTT
CASSRDTFTGELFF
>TRBD1|NA|TRBJ1-1|TRBV18
TGTGCCAGCTCACCACCAGGGGGCGATATGAACACTGAAGCTTTCTTT
CASSPPGGDMNTEAFF
>NA|NA|TRBJ2-5|TRBV5-4
TGTGCCAGCAGTAGTAGGACAGAAGAGACCCAGTACTTC
CASSSRTEETQYF
>TRBD2|NA|TRBJ2-3|TRBV12-5
TGTGCTAGTGCTCTTATGACTAGCGGGAGGGCCGCTACGCAGTATTTT
CASALMTSGRAATQYF
>NA|NA|TRBJ2-2|TRBV6-6
TGTGCCAGCAGTTACAAGGTAGCCGGGCATGGGGAGCTGTTTTTT
CASSYKVAGHGELFF
>TRBD2|once|TRBJ2-5|TRBV11-3
TGTGCCAGCAGCTTTTCCCTAGCGGGAGGGAAGGAGACCCAGTACTTC
CASSFSLAGGKETQYF
>NA|NA|TRBJ2-2|TRBV30
TGTGCCTCAGCGGTGCTAGCGATCACCGGGGAGCTGTTTTTT
CASAVLAITGELFF
>NA|NA|TRBJ1-2|TRBV6-5
TGTGCCAGCAGTTACGGCACAACCTCTTATGGCTACACCTTC
CASSYGTTSYGYTF
>NA|NA|TRBJ2-3|TRBV11-3
TGTGCCAGCAGCTTGAGGGGTAGCACAGATACGCAGTATTTT
CASSLRGSTDTQYF
>NA|NA|TRBJ2-3|TRBV7-2
TGTGCCAGCAGCGCCCGCTCCCGAGGGTACGATACGCAGTATTTT
CASSARSRGYDTQYF
>NA|NA|TRBJ2-3|TRBV6-5
TGTGCCAGCAAGCGGGGAGGGGGGACAGATACGCAGTATTTT
CASKRGGGTDTQYF
>NA|NA|TRBJ2-7|TRBV5-1
TGCGCCAGCAGCTTGGGTCAGAGGGTCGAGCAGTACTTC
CASSLGQRVEQYF
>NA|NA|TRBJ2-7|TRBV9
TGTGCCAGCAGCACTAGGGTAGGGTCTTCGTTAGCCGAGCAGTACTTC
CASSTRVGSSLAEQYF
>TRBD2|once|TRBJ2-1|TRBV5-1
TGCGCCAGCAGCTTGATGGTTACTAGCGGGGCTGACAATGAGCAGTTCTTC
CASSLMVTSGADNEQFF
>NA|NA|TRBJ1-1|TRBV6-1
TGTGCCAGCAGTGAATCCGCGACAGTGAACACTGAAGCTTTCTTT
CASSESATVNTEAFF
>NA|NA|TRBJ1-1|TRBV30
TGTGCCTGGAGTCAGACGGACACTGAAGCTTTCTTT
CAWSQTDTEAFF
>NA|NA|TRBJ2-3|TRBV9
TGTGCCAGCAGCGAAACCCCCGGGACTCAGTCCACAGATACGCAGTATTTT
CASSETPGTQSTDTQYF
>NA|NA|TRBJ1-2|TRBV5-1
TGCGCCAGCAGCTCGGCTGGACAGACCTTCTATGGCTACACCTTC
CASSSAGQTFYGYTF
>NA|NA|TRBJ1-3|TRBV15
TGTGCCACCAGCATAAAAGGGGGGACTGGAAACACCATATATTTT
CATSIKGGTGNTIYF
>NA|NA|TRBJ1-1|TRBV18
TGTGCCAGCTCACAGGGTTCGGGGGCTGAAGCTTTCTTT
CASSQGSGAEAFF
>NA|NA|TRBJ1-1|TRBV2
TGTGCCAGCAGTGAGGGGTGCGAGGCACAAATCTGCGAAGCTTTCTTT
CASSEGCEAQICEAFF
>NA|NA|TRBJ1-4|TRBV4-2
TGTGCCAGCAGCCAAGCCCCACTCCATGAAAAACTGTTTTTT
CASSQAPLHEKLFF
>TRBD1|NA|TRBJ2-7|TRBV6-5
TGTGCCAGCAGTTTCACAGGGGGCTTGTACGAGCAGTACTTC
CASSFTGGLYEQYF
>NA|few|TRBJ1-1|TRBV7-2
TGTGCCAGCAGCTCAGCACAGGGTATAAGCGGAGCTTTCTTT
CASSSAQGISGAFF
>NA|NA|TRBJ2-5|TRBV27
TGTGCCAGCAGTCCAAGACTCTTAGAGACCCAGTACTTC
CASSPRLLETQYF
>NA|NA|TRBJ2-3|TRBV4-2
TGTGCCAGCAGCCAAGGAAATTACGGGACAGATACGCAGTATTTT
CASSQGNYGTDTQYF
>NA|NA|TRBJ2-1|TRBV9
TGTGCCAGCAGCGTACTTGGAGGGAATCTCCCTAGCTCCTACAATGAGCAGTTCTTC
CASSVLGGNLPSSYNEQFF
>NA|few|TRBJ2-3|TRBV23-1
TGCGCCAGCAGTCCTACTTCCCCGCGGGATACGCAGTATTTT
CASSPTSPRDTQYF
>NA|NA|TRBJ1-2|TRBV6-1
TGTGCCAGCAGTGGAAGGGGGGTCTCCCCTAATCGCTACACCTTC
CASSGRGVSPNRYTF
>NA|NA|TRBJ2-2|TRBV5-6
TGTGCCAGCAGCTTGGTCGGCAGCCGGAACACCGGGGAGCTGTTTTTT
CASSLVGSRNTGELFF
>TRBD1|NA|TRBJ1-2|TRBV4-2
TGTGCCAGCAGCCAGCGACAGGGGACGGCTGGCTACACCTTC
CASSQRQGTAGYTF
>NA|NA|TRBJ2-3|TRBV9
TGTGCCAGCAGCGCTGCCCGGACTTCTCCAGGCACAGATACGCAGTATTTT
CASSAARTSPGTDTQYF
>TRBD2|NA|TRBJ2-3|TRBV4-1
TGCGCCAGCAGCCCCCCCGGGACTAGCGTTCAAGATACGCAGTATTTT
CASSPPGTSVQDTQYF